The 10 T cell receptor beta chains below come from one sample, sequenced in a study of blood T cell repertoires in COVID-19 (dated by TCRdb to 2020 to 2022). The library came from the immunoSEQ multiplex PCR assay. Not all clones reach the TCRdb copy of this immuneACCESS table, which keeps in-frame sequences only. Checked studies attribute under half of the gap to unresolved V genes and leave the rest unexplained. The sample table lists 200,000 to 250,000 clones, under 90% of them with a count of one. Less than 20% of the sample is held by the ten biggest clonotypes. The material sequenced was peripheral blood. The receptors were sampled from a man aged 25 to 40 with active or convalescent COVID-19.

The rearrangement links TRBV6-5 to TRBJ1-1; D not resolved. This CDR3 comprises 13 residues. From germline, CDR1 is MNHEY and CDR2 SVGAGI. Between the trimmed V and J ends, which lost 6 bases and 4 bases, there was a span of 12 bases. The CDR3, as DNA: TGTGCCAGCAGGCCCGGGAGGGTCACTGAAGCTTTCTTT. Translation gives CASRPGRVTEAFF.

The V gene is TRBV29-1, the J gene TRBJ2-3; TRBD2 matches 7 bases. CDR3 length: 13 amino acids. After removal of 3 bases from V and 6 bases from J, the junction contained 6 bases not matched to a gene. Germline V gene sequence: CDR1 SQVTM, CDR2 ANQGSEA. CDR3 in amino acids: CSVEGGRFDTQYF. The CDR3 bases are TGCAGCGTTGAGGGGGGGAGGTTTGATACGCAGTATTTT.

Here the CDR3 DNA reads TGCGCCAGCAGCCAAAGGATCGGGAACAATCAGCCCCAGCATTTT. This codes for CASSQRIGNNQPQHF. The chain carries TRBV4-1 and TRBJ1-5; unclear D gene. This CDR3 has 15 amino acids. The V gene lost 2 bases and the J gene lost 3 bases, with 11 bases spanning the gap. Per the germline V gene, CDR1 is MGHRA and CDR2 is YSYEKL.

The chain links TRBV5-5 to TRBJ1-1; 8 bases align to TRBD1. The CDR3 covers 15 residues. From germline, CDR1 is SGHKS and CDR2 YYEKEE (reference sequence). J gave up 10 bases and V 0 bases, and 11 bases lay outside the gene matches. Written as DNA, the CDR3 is TGTGCCAGCAGCTTGGTAGGGGACAGGTTGTGGGCAGCTTTCTTT. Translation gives CASSLVGDRLWAAFF.

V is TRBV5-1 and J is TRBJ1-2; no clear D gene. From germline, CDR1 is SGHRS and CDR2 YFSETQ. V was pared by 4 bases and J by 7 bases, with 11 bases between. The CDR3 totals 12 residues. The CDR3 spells CASSPERAGYTF. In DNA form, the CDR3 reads TGCGCCAGCAGCCCTGAGAGGGCTGGCTACACCTTC.

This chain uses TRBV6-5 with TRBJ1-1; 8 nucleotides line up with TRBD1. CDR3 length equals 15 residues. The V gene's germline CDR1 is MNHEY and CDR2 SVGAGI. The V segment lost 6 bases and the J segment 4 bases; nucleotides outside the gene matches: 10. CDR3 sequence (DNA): TGTGCCAGCAGCCAAGGGTCAGGGGGCCGCACTGAAGCTTTCTTT. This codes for CASSQGSGGRTEAFF.

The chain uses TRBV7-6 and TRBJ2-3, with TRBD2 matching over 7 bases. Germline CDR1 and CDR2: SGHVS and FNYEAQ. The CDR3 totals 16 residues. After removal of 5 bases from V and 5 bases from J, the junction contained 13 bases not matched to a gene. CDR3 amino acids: CASSPRASGGQDTQYF. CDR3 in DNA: TGTGCCAGCAGCCCGAGGGCTAGCGGAGGACAAGATACGCAGTATTTT.

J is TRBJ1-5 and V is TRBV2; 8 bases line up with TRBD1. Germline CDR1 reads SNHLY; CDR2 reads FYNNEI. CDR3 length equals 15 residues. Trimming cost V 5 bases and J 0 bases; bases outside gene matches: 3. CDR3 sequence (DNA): TGTGCCAGCAGTTGGGACAGGACTAGCAATCAGCCCCAGCATTTT. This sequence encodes CASSWDRTSNQPQHF.

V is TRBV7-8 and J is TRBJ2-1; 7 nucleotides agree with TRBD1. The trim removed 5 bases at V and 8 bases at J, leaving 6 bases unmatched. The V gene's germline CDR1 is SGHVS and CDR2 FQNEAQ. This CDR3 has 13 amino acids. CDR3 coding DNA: TGTGCCAGCAGCCGACAGGGCAGCGATGAGCAGTTCTTC. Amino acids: CASSRQGSDEQFF.

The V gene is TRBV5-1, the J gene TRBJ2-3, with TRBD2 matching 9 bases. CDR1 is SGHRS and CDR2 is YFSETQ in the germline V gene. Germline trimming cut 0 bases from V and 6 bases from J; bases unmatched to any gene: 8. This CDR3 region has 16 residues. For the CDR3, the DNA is TGCGCCAGCAGCTTGGGTGACGGCGGGGGGGCCGATACGCAGTATTTT. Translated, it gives CASSLGDGGGADTQYF.